This T cell receptor beta chain was identified during a study of T cell responses to AZD1222 COVID-19 vaccine. Comments on this clone: As yet, its antigen is unknown.

Clones were sequenced by immunoSEQ multiplex PCR, and TCRdb holds only the in-frame ones, with some missing. In the table there are approximately 110,000 clones, roughly 91% of which are singletons. Germline-derived CDR1 and CDR2 are KGHSH and LQKENI. Unmatched junction bases numbered 5, after V lost 5 bases and J lost 0 bases. The CDR3 covers 18 residues. Study-wide results and caveats: Regions 160-218 and 743-854 held dominance among vaccine-associated CD4 TCRs, which spanned spike. All repertoire sampling was performed exclusively after the peak T cell response. At baseline, just five or six AZD1222 recipients tested seropositive. Donors were mostly white British, more females; clonal diversity possibly underestimated.

The starting material was peripheral blood, obtained on day 0 of AZD1222 vaccination. This receptor was taken from an adult in good health. The chain joins TRBV18 to TRBJ2-2; 14 positions agree with TRBD2. CDR3 nucleotide sequence: TGTGCCAGCTCAAAAGGGACTAGCGGGGGCACGAACACCGGGGAGCTGTTTTTT. This encodes CASSKGTSGGTNTGELFF.